Below, one T cell receptor (beta chain) is given with its context. What it recognizes is unknown. The sample comes from a study of shared clonotypes between healthy human individuals. CDR1 and CDR2 (germline): SGHNT, YYREEE (reference sequence). V was pared by 3 bases and J by 8 bases, with 13 bases between. This CDR3 comprises 13 residues. Original processing methods: In the immunoSEQ data, sequences were junction-only and lacked quality scores, so filtering differed. TCRdb's copy holds only in-frame clones and misses some; the assay was immunoSEQ multiplex PCR. The V and J calls and clone size come from that table; D and trimming were worked out from the DNA. This sample has a few million clones, with approximately 94% found just once. General study results and limits: The study found about 5.1% of naive CD4 clonotypes shared across a few donors. The four-donor shared clonotypes exceeded non-shared clonotypes in generation probability, with non-shared ones scoring lower.

The chain has TRBV5-4 and TRBJ2-3; no clear D gene. Sequencing input: naive CD4+ T cells sorted from blood. The subset denotes: CD45RA+ positively selected. This TCR derives from a man aged 18 to 30 in good health. The CDR3 DNA reads TGTGCCAGCAGCTCGGAAACTCGCCTTACGCAGTATTTT. It yields the protein CASSSETRLTQYF.